This entry features one T cell receptor beta chain sequence. What it binds is unknown. The data were obtained in a study of OX40 agonist ivuxolimab in advanced cancers. Looking at the study overall: Patients with prior anti-PD-1, anti-PD-L1 or anti-CTLA-4 therapy were eligible; approximately 40% had some.

Germline values: CDR1 SGHKS, CDR2 YYEKEE (reference sequence). The CDR3 sequence is 14 residues long. Between the trimmed V and J ends, which lost 0 bases and 4 bases, there was a span of 7 bases. Whole-study results and caveats: Clones of CD4+ and CD8+ blood T cells grew by week 6 at doses of 0.1 to 3.0 mg/kg. The investigators did not determine what antigen specificity the expanded peripheral T cells had.

Baseline was the first blood sampling point, followed by cycle 4 day 1 and cycle 7 day 1. Clones were read by immunoSEQ multiplex PCR, and TCRdb kept only the in-frame ones, dropping some. This sample has some 31,000 clones, with 80% found just once. The sample was CD4+ or CD8+ T cells sorted from blood, taken in a trial of the OX40 agonist ivuxolimab. The sequence was collected from an adult with an advanced solid tumor such as melanoma, head and neck, liver or kidney cancer. The gene calls are TRBV5-5 and TRBJ2-2; D is unresolved. CDR3 residues: CASSLDRVTGELFF. CDR3 nucleotide sequence: TGTGCCAGCAGCTTGGACAGAGTCACCGGGGAGCTGTTTTTT.